Below, one TCR beta chain is given with its context. This clone appeared once. No antigen is known for it. No much larger clone exists at a distance of one base, and base qualities are not known. Whole blood was collected in K2EDTA tubes by collaborating institutions according to the institutions' own protocols. For TCRbeta analysis, collaborators shipped samples as frozen whole blood, isolated PBMCs, or DNA extracted from either of those sample types. From the germline V gene, CDR1 is ENHRY and CDR2 is SYGVKD. The CDR3 runs 15 amino acids, cysteine and phenylalanine included. This entry keeps only the CDR3 DNA: 45 bases, framed from base 1. Unmatched junction bases come to 2, with V trimmed by 4 bases and J by 1 base. The sample originates from a study of blood T cell repertoires in COVID-19 (dated by TCRdb to 2018 to 2021). The study in broad terms: Samples from collaborators originated in the United States, Italy and Spain and spanned both the acute and convalescent phases of COVID-19. The samples were drawn from two sources: the first 160 participants of the ongoing ImmuneRACE study, and 1,000 to 1,500 subjects contributed by 6 global collaborators. HLA class I and class II types, where available, came from metadata supplied by the sample provider rather than from assay-based typing. The repertoires were released in a freely available public database intended as a resource for research on the immune response to SARS-CoV-2. Deeply sampled blood TCRbeta repertoires from subjects exposed to, actively infected with, or recovered from COVID-19 were included in the dataset. Sample metadata almost always included a de-identified subject ID, COVID-19 status, age in years and sex. The prospective study material was composed of cDNA or gDNA derived from T cells, B-cell-depleted T cells, or PBMCs.

The immunoSEQ Assay, a bias-controlled multiplex PCR, was used to amplify TCRbeta CDR3 regions from genomic DNA. On the authors' methods: The number of nucleated cells in each sample was estimated by amplification of reference gene primers within the assay. To quantify the absolute abundance of each unique TCRbeta CDR3 rearrangement, sequence reads were collapsed and filtered. For each sample, productive Simpson clonality was calculated by taking the square root of Simpson's diversity index across productive rearrangements. TCRdb holds this immuneACCESS table with in-frame rearrangements only. Some clones are missing; in checked studies, unresolved V genes explain under half, and the rest has no known cause. V, J and clone size are taken as reported in that table, and D and trimming were inferred from the DNA itself. The sample yields about 70,000 clones; approximately 86% were counted once. Roughly 12% of the sample is held by the ten biggest clonotypes.

Broad study findings and their caveats: The quantity of clinical and demographic metadata differed by source and by participant and was supplied without curation.

This receptor was obtained from a human donor in a cohort sampled during active COVID-19. The chain is made from TRBV10-3 and TRBJ1-5, and 9 junction bases match TRBD1. Input material: peripheral blood. The CDR3 loop reads CAISAGTGSNQPQHF. The nucleotides are TGTGCCATCAGTGCCGGGACAGGGAGCAATCAGCCCCAGCATTTT.